This TCR beta chain was profiled in a study of blood T cell repertoires in COVID-19. Assay: immunoSEQ multiplex PCR; the TCRdb copy retains only in-frame clones and omits some. The sample contains approximately 89,000 clones, just under 80% of which appear only once. Only one count was recorded for this clone. Germline-derived CDR1 and CDR2 are DFQATT and SNEGSKA (reference sequence). Germline trimming cut 3 bases from V and 3 bases from J; bases unmatched to any gene: 4. The CDR3 spans 13 residues. Sequenced: peripheral blood. This clonotype was sampled from a man between 65 and 80 years old with COVID-19, enrolled during active disease. This sequence joins TRBV20-1 and TRBJ2-7; 8 bases match TRBD2. The CDR3 region is CSASTSGGYEQYF. The CDR3 DNA is TGCAGTGCTAGTACTAGCGGAGGCTACGAGCAGTACTTC.